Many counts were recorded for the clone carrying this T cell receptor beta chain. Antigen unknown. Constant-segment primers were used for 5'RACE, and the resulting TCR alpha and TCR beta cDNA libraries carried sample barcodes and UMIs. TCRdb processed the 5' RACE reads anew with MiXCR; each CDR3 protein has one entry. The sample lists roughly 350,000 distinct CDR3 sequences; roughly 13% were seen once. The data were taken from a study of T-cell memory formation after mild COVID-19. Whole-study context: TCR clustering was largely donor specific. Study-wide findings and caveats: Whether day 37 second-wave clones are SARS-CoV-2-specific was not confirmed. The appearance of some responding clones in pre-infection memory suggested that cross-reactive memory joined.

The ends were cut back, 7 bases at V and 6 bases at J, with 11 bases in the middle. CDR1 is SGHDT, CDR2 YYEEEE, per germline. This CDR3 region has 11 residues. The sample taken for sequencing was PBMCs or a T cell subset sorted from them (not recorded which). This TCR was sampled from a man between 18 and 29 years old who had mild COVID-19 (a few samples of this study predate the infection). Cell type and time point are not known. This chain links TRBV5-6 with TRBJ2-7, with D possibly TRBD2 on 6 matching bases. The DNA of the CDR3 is TGTGCCAGCCTGAGGCGGGGCGAGCAGTACTTC. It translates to CASLRRGEQYF.